The 11 T cell receptor beta chains given below trace back to one sample, sequenced in a study of technical replicates of blood from several donors. Repertoires were generated with immunoSEQ multiplex PCR, while TCRdb's copy carries only in-frame clones and drops some. The data contain 90,000 to 100,000 clones, nearly 97% of them singletons. The specimen was T cells isolated from PBMCs. These TCRs come from a human donor in good health.

This clone was detected only once. The rearrangement uses TRBV7-9 and TRBJ2-1; 10 positions agree with TRBD2. V trimming: 5 bases; J trimming: 4 bases; junction bases outside the gene matches: 14. CDR3 length: 18 residues. The germline CDR1 and CDR2 sequences are SEHNR and FQNEAQ (reference sequence). As DNA, the CDR3 is TGTGCCAGCAGCCCTAGGAGTTGGACTAGCGGCCGATACAATGAGCAGTTCTTC. Its protein is CASSPRSWTSGRYNEQFF.

The rearrangement joins TRBV19 to TRBJ1-5, with D tentatively TRBD1 (6 bases). The V gene lost 6 bases and the J gene lost 0 bases, with 12 bases spanning the gap. The germline V gene has CDR1 LNHDA and CDR2 SQIVND (reference sequence). CDR3 length: 15 residues. CDR3 nucleotides: TGTGCCAGTAGGACAGGCGAAAGTAGCAATCAGCCCCAGCATTTT. It codes for CASRTGESSNQPQHF. The complete variable domain, with remaining parts taken from reference TRBV19 and TRBJ1-5, reads DGGITQSPKYLFRKEGQNVTLSCEQNLNHDAMYWYRQDPGQGLRLIYYSQIVNDFQKGDIAEGYSVSREKKESFPLTVTSAQKNPTAFYLCASRTGESSNQPQHFGDGTRLSIL.

J is TRBJ2-2 and V is TRBV4-1; 9 bases are a match to TRBD2. The trim removed 0 bases at V and 6 bases at J, leaving 5 bases unmatched. CDR1 is MGHRA and CDR2 is YSYEKL in the germline V gene. This CDR3 is built from 16 residues. Written as DNA, the CDR3 is TGCGCCAGCAGCCAAGAGGTTAGCGGGAGACCCGGGGAGCTGTTTTTT. Translation: CASSQEVSGRPGELFF.

The gene calls are TRBV6-6 and TRBJ2-1; TRBD2 matches at 7 bases. The CDR3 contains 15 residues. Losses at the gene ends were 6 bases for V and 4 bases for J; bases not matched to a gene: 9. Germline CDR1 reads MNHNY; CDR2 reads SVGAGI (reference sequence). DNA of the CDR3: TGTGCCAGCAGGCCTGCTGGGGGGGTATACAATGAGCAGTTCTTC. It codes for CASRPAGGVYNEQFF.

The chain combines TRBV29-1 with TRBJ2-1; D remains ambiguous. Looked up from germline, CDR1 is SQVTM and CDR2 is ANQGSEA. There are 14 residues in the CDR3. The V gene lost 7 bases and the J gene lost 0 bases, with 13 bases spanning the gap. This CDR3 reads CSGLFGSSYNEQFF. CDR3 DNA sequence: TGCAGCGGTCTTTTCGGTAGCTCCTACAATGAGCAGTTCTTC.

The chain employs TRBV6-5 and TRBJ1-1; 8 bases map to TRBD1. The CDR3 loop spans 11 amino acids. CDR1 and CDR2 (germline): MNHEY, SVGAGI. Trimming removed 8 bases from V and 12 bases from J; junction bases left unmatched: 8. The CDR3 sequence: CASGRTGLTFF. The CDR3 DNA follows: TGTGCCAGCGGCCGGACAGGGCTAACTTTCTTT.

This chain links TRBV12-2 with TRBJ2-5; the DNA was not used to check the table's D call, TRBD1. TRBV12-2 is a pseudogene. The CDR3 totals 13 residues. The CDR3 DNA reads as TGTGCAAGTCGCTTAGGGGCTGGGGAGACCCAGTACTTC. Translated: CASRLGAGETQYF.

The gene calls are TRBV25-1 and TRBJ1-4; D perhaps matches TRBD1 (6 bases). Looked up from germline, CDR1 is MGHDK and CDR2 is SYGVNS. V gave up 4 bases and J gave up 6 bases, with 18 bases separating them. The CDR3 extends over 16 amino acids. CDR3 coding DNA: TGTGCCAGCAGTGGCAGGACAGTACTAACGGATGAAAAACTGTTTTTT. Its protein is CASSGRTVLTDEKLFF.

The chain joins TRBV11-2 to TRBJ1-2; 7 nucleotides align to TRBD1. The CDR3 sequence is 15 residues long. V shed 1 base, J shed 6 bases, and the junction held 8 bases outside the gene matches. From germline, CDR1 is SGHAT and CDR2 FQNNGV. In nucleotides, the CDR3 is TGTGCCAGCAGCTTAGTAGTGAGACAGGGCCATGGCTACACCTTC. This translates into CASSLVVRQGHGYTF.

V and J are TRBV5-5 and TRBJ2-2, with D possibly matching TRBD2 (6 bases). Germline CDR1 is SGHKS and CDR2 is YYEKEE (reference sequence). CDR3 size: 17 residues. Trimming removed 3 bases from V and 5 bases from J, with 20 bases in between. The chain's CDR3 is CASSYPILGTRTGELFF. In DNA, the CDR3 is TGTGCCAGCAGCTATCCTATATTAGGGACTCGAACCGGGGAGCTGTTTTTT.

The J gene is TRBJ1-2, the V gene TRBV2, with D possibly TRBD1 on 5 matching bases. Germline CDR1 reads SNHLY; CDR2 reads FYNNEI. The CDR3 has 13 amino acids. Trimming took off 4 bases at V and 1 base at J, with 7 bases between the two ends. This CDR3 is CASSVDSNYGYTF. The CDR3 DNA sequence: TGTGCCAGCAGTGTAGACAGTAACTATGGCTACACCTTC.